This TCR beta chain appears in the sequencing data of a study of neurological immune-mediated disorders (dated by TCRdb to between 2018 and 2021). Regarding the research as a whole: Using UMI-based sequencing, the study compared peripheral blood TCR-beta repertoires from patients with HTLV-I-associated myelopathy (HAM/TSP), patients with multiple sclerosis, and healthy controls. Alongside PBMC samples, the set of more than 85 TCR-beta libraries contained longitudinal samples, technical triplicates, and paired CD4+ and CD8+ T-cell subsets that had been sorted. The cohort included 60 to 70 subjects: roughly 15 with HAM/TSP, approximately 34 with multiple sclerosis, and approximately 20 healthy controls. The paper as a whole reports these results and caveats: TCR clonal expansion was greatest in HAM/TSP patients and smallest in MS patients, who ranked below even healthy controls. No identical CDR3 amino acid sequences were shared among expanded clones across subjects, suggesting private TCR-beta repertoires in all groups.

Blood bank volunteers in Maryland, USA served as the healthy controls. Unsorted PBMC libraries were generated from 2 million PBMCs stored in RNAlater at -80 °C until RNA extraction. Peripheral blood underwent Ficoll-Hypaque density gradient centrifugation to isolate PBMCs, which were then cryopreserved in liquid nitrogen. cDNA was synthesized by template-switch 5'RACE using a primer with a 10-nucleotide random unique molecular identifier that tagged each TCR transcript. Every sequencing run yielded over 190 million TCR-beta sequences covering 15-18 subjects. The RNeasy kit was used for extraction of total RNA. Using the KAPA Real-time Library Amplification kit, TCR-beta VDJ regions were amplified with primers for the TCR constant region and the 5'RACE anchor. A first PCR added sample indexes and Illumina adaptors, after which a second PCR increased the library yield. After Ampure bead purification, the TCR product of roughly 650 bp was size-selected on a 2% E-gel SizeSelection system. Before pooling, libraries had their quality checked on a Bioanalyzer, their concentration measured with Qubit, and their quantity determined with the Kapa Library Quantification kit. An Illumina HiSeq 2500 sequenced the libraries paired-end 2 x 150 bp. To increase sequence diversity, about 25-30% phiX was spiked into each library pool. As for how the authors treated the data: Quality-filtered reads were processed with the UMI-based MiGEC pipeline, which removed over 75% of raw TCR sequences during error correction. VDJ genes were aligned to IMGT germline references, and each clonotype was defined by a unique CDR3 amino acid sequence together with V-J genes. VDJtools evaluated clonal expansion, Shannon diversity and CDR3 relatedness (CalcPairwiseDistances, ClusterSamples); CLCbio workbench built phylogenetic trees. A clone was classed as expanded if it had 8 or more unique UMIs, a cutoff based on coefficient-of-variation modelling across technical triplicates. TCRdb cleaned the public reads at Q25 with fastp, built clones with MiXCR and kept in-frame beta chains. Identical CDR3 protein sequences are pooled into one entry, listed with their most common genes and DNA. The V and J calls were determined by TCRdb, not by the authors. For this sample the table gives roughly 30,000 distinct CDR3 sequences, of which 4% to 5.5% were detected only once. The ten largest clones capture roughly 24% of the sample.

This clonotype has ten or more counts. What antigen it recognizes has not been identified. No base-level quality is on record; no much larger clone is a single base apart. Measured from the cysteine to the phenylalanine, the CDR3 is 11 residues long. Solely the CDR3 DNA is kept, with 33 bases framed from the first base. V and J are truncated by 10 bases and 7 bases respectively, leaving an intervening sequence of 10 bases. From the germline V gene (reference sequence), CDR1 is MNHNY and CDR2 is SVGAGI. Sequencing was carried out using PBMCs. The rearrangement joined TRBV6-6 to TRBJ1-4; no D gene call is confident. The TCR originated in a man aged 18-30 years in good health. The bases are TGTGCCACGGGAGCGAGTGAAAAACTGTTTTTT. Its translation reads: CATGASEKLFF.